This T cell receptor beta chain stems from a study of shared clonotypes between healthy human individuals. Study-wide context: The study enrolled a couple of women and three men aged 18 to 49.

General study points: A generally larger estimated richness was seen in naive subsets than in memory subsets.

As for this clone: Its antigen remains unknown.

CD4+ cells underwent separation, giving CD45RA+ naive and CD45RA-negative memory subsets. Germline V gives CDR1 LGHNT, CDR2 FRNRAP. The V gene end was trimmed by 6 bases and the J gene end by 5 bases; junction bases not matched to a gene: 3. This CDR3 is built from 13 residues. Authors' methods: ImmunoSEQ gave junction-only sequences without quality scores, so filtering differed. TCRdb's copy holds only in-frame clones and misses some; the assay was immunoSEQ multiplex PCR. D and trimming were read from the DNA, whereas the V and J calls and clone size are those reported in that table. The sample has 980,000 or so clones, 70% to 85% seen once; the top ten hold about 1.5%.

The chain is built from TRBV12-5 and TRBJ2-7; 11 positions agree with TRBD2. The material sequenced was memory CD4+ T cells sorted from blood. Specified subset: CD45RA-negative fraction. This sequence originates from a man in his late teens or twenties in good health. The DNA of the CDR3 is TGTGCTAGTGGCCTAGCGGGAGGCCACGAGCAGTACTTC. It yields the protein CASGLAGGHEQYF. The full variable domain, rest sourced from reference TRBV12-5 and TRBJ2-7, is DARVTQTPRHKVTEMGQEVTMRCQPILGHNTVFWYRQTMMQGLELLAYFRNRAPLDDSGMPKDRFSAEMPDATLATLKIQPSEPRDSAVYFCASGLAGGHEQYFGPGTRLTVT.